This entry describes one T cell receptor (beta chain). This specimen belongs to a study of cytomegalovirus exposure and HLA in healthy donors. Trimming removed 1 base from V and 9 bases from J; junction bases left unmatched: 9. Germline V gene sequence: CDR1 SGDLS, CDR2 YYNGEE. The CDR3 extends over 17 amino acids. With 60 Vbeta and 13 Jbeta primers, the PCR was carried out. Profiled with immunoSEQ multiplex PCR; TCRdb holds only in-frame clones, not every one. The profile shows over 150,000 clones, around 75% of them singletons. The chain combines TRBV9 with TRBJ2-1; 14 nucleotides line up with TRBD2. Material for sequencing was PBMCs. This TCR derives from a male donor in good health and CMV-seronegative. CDR3 bases: TGTGCCAGCAGCGTAAGGGGACTAGCGGGAGAGGTGGGTGAGCAGTTCTTC. Its translation is CASSVRGLAGEVGEQFF.